Listed below are T cell receptor beta chains from one sample, sequenced in a study of T cell clones after liver transplantation. Some clones are missing from TCRdb's copy, which holds only in-frame ones; the method was immunoSEQ multiplex PCR. The sample shows 50,000 to 60,000 clones, 70% to 75% of them seen only once. Sample: CD4+ T cells from blood, taken at the 22-month timepoint. Receptor source: a human patient who received a liver transplant. The graft donor may be the source of some T cells. Both conserved end residues are trimmed from each CDR3. Clone sizes are given selectively: once, few, many, or a class where the clone is expanded.

J gene | clone size | V gene | CDR3 protein
TRBJ1-6 | NA | TRBV7-9 | ASSSYRQRSYNSPLH
TRBJ1-5 | NA | TRBV28 | ASSLALSNQPQH
TRBJ2-2 | NA | TRBV19 | ASRQGRKNPGELF
TRBJ1-3 | NA | TRBV12-2 | ASRSDTGNGNTIY
TRBJ1-1 | NA | TRBV28 | ASRWTGVMVTEAF
TRBJ2-2 | NA | TRBV10-3 | AISRDRGTGELF
TRBJ2-3 | few | TRBV28 | ASSFHGEGTQY
TRBJ2-1 | NA | TRBV7-2 | ASSFGDSYNEQF
TRBJ1-1 | NA | TRBV6-6 | ASSSRTEAF
TRBJ2-6 | NA | TRBV4-2 | ASSQDLRRGAGANVLT
TRBJ2-3 | NA | TRBV9 | ASSVGFQGDTDTQY
TRBJ2-7 | NA | TRBV7-9 | ASRLDRHNSYEQY
TRBJ1-2 | NA | TRBV21-1 | AIRGQAVFYGYT
TRBJ1-1 | NA | TRBV7-3 | ASSTATGTAF
TRBJ2-2 | NA | TRBV5-1 | ASSSTSDGGELF
TRBJ2-7 | NA | TRBV18 | ASSPGGSGGNEQY
TRBJ1-2 | few | TRBV11-2 | ASAKGTGPLNYGYT
TRBJ1-6 | NA | TRBV2 | ASGTDRGLGNSPLH
TRBJ2-6 | once | TRBV11-1 | ASSRDPSGANVLT
TRBJ1-5 | few | TRBV6-4 | ASSDESWGPQH
TRBJ1-5 | once | TRBV28 | ASKDRGNNQPQH
TRBJ1-3 | NA | TRBV7-3 | ASSFEGGNTIY
TRBJ2-7 | NA | TRBV5-1 | ASSTSTGTGQYEQY
TRBJ2-1 | NA | TRBV6-6 | ASSRDPRNRNEQF
TRBJ2-3 | few | TRBV29-1 | SVELGDDTQY
TRBJ2-7 | NA | TRBV10-1 | ASGGPSSYEQY
TRBJ1-2 | NA | TRBV19 | ASFSWTGTLYGYT
TRBJ2-7 | NA | TRBV6-5 | ASSSGVRHEQY
TRBJ2-5 | NA | TRBV5-1 | ASSLDRFQETQY